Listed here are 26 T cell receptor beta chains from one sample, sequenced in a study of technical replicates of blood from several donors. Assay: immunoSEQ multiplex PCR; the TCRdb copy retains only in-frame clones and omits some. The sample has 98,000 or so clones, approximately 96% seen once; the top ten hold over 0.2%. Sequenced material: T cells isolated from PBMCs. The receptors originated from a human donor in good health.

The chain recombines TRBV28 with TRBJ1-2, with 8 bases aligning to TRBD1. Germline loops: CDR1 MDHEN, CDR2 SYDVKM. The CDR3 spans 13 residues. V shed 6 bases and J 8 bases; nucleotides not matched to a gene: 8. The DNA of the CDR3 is TGTGCCAGCAGCCTTGACAGGGGACAGGGCTACACCTTC. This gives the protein CASSLDRGQGYTF.

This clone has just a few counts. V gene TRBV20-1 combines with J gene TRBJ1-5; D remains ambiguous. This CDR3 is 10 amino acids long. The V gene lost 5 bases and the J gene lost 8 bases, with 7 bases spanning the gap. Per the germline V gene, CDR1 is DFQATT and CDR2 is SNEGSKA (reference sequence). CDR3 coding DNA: TGCAGTGCTGGGGAGGAGCCCCAGCATTTT. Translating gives CSAGEEPQHF.

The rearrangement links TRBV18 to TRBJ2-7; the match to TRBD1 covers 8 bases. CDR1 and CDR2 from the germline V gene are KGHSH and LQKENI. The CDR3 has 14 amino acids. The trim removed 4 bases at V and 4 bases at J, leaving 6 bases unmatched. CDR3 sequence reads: CASSQGTGIYEQYF. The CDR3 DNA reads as TGTGCCAGCTCACAGGGGACAGGTATATACGAGCAGTACTTC. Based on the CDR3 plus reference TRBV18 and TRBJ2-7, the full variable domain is NAGVMQNPRHLVRRRGQEARLRCSPMKGHSHVYWYRQLPEEGLKFMVYLQKENIIDESGMPKERFSAEFPKEGPSILRIQQVVRGDSAAYFCASSQGTGIYEQYFGPGTRLTVT.

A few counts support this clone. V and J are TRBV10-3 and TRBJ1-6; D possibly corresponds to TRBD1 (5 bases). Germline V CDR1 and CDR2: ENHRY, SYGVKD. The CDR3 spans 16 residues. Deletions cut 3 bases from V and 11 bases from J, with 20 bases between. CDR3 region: CAISEVRQGGVTPLHF. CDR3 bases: TGTGCCATCAGTGAAGTTCGGCAGGGCGGTGTGACACCCCTCCACTTT.

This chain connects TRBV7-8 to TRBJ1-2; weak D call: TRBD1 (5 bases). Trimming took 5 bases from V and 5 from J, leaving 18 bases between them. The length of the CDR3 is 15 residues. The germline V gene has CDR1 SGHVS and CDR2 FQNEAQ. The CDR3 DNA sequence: TGTGCCAGCAGCCGAGAACGACAGAGCACGTATGGCTACACCTTC. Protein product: CASSRERQSTYGYTF.

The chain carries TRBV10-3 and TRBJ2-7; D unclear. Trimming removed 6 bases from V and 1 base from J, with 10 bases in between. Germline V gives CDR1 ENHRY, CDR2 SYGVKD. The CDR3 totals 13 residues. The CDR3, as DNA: TGTGCCATCAGCGGTCAGGTTTCCTACGAGCAGTACTTC. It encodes CAISGQVSYEQYF.

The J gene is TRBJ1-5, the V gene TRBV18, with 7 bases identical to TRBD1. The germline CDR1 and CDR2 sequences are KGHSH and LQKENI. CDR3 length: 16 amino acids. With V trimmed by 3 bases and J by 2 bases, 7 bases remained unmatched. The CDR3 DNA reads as TGTGCCAGCTCACCCGGACAGGCACCCCGCAATCAGCCCCAGCATTTT. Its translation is CASSPGQAPRNQPQHF.

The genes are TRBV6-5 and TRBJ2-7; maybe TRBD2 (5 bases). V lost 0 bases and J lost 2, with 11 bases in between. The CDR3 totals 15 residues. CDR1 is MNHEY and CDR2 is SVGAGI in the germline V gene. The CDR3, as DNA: TGTGCCAGCAGTTACTCACAGCGGTGGGCCTACGAGCAGTACTTC. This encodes CASSYSQRWAYEQYF.

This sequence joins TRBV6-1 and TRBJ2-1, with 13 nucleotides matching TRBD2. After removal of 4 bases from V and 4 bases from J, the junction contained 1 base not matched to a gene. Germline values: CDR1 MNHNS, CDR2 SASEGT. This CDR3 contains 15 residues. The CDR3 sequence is CASSGGLAGYNEQFF. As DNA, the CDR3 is TGTGCCAGCAGTGGGGGACTAGCGGGATACAATGAGCAGTTCTTC.

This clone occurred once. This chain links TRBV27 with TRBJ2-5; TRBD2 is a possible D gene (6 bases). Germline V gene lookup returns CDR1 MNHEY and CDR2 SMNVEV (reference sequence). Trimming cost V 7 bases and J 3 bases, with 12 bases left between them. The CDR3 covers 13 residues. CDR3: CASKPGVEETQYF. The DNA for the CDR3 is TGTGCCAGCAAACCGGGGGTCGAAGAGACCCAGTACTTC.

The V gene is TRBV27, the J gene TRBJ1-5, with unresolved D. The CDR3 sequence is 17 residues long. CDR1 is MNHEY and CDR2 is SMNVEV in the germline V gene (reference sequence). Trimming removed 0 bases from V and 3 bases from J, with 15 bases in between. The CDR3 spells CASSLSSGGEINQPQHF. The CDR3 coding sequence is TGTGCCAGCAGTTTATCCTCTGGAGGAGAAATCAATCAGCCCCAGCATTTT.

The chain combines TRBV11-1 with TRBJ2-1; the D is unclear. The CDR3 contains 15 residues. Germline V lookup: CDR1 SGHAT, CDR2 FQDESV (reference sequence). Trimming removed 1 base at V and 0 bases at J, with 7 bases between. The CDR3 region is CASSLGLDSYNEQFF. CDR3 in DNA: TGTGCCAGCAGCTTAGGATTAGACTCCTACAATGAGCAGTTCTTC.

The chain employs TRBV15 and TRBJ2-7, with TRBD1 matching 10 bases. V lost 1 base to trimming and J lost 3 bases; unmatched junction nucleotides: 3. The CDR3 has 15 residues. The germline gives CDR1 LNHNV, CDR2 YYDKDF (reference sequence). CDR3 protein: CATSRAGQGVYEQYF. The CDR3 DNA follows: TGTGCCACCAGCAGAGCTGGACAGGGGGTCTACGAGCAGTACTTC.

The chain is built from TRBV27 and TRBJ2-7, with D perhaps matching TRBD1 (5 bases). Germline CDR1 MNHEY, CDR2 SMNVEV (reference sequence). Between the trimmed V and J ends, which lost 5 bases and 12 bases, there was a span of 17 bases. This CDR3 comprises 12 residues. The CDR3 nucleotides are TGTGCCAGCAGTGAAGAGTCTGGGGCTCGGTACTTC. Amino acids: CASSEESGARYF.

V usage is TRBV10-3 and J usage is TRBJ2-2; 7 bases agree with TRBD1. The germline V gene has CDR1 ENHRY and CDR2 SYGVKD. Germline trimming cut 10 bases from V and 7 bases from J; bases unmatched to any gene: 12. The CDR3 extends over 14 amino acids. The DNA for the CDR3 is TGTGCCACCGGGGACAGATCCGGCGGCGGGGAGCTGTTTTTT. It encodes CATGDRSGGGELFF.

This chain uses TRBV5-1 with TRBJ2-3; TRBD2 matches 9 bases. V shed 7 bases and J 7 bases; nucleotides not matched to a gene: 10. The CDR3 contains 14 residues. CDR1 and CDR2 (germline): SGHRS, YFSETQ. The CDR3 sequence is CASRGSGSVNTQYF. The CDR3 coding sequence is TGCGCCAGCCGGGGTAGCGGGAGTGTAAATACGCAGTATTTT.

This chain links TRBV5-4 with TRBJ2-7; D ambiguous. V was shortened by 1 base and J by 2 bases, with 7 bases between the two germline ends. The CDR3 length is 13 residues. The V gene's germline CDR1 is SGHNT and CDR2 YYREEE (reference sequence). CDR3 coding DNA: TGTGCCAGCAGCTTGCACACAACCTACGAGCAGTACTTC. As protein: CASSLHTTYEQYF.

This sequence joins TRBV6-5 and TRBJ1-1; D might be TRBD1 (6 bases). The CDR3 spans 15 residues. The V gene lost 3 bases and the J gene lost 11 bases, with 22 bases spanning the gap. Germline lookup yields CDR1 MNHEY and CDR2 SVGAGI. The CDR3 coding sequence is TGTGCCAGCAGTTATAGCCGGGACAACACCCACGGGGCTTTCTTT. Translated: CASSYSRDNTHGAFF.

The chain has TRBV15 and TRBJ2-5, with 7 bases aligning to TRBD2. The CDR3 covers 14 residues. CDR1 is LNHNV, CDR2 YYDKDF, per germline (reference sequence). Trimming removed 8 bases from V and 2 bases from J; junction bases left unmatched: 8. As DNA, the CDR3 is TGTGCCACCGACCCCGGGGGGTTTCAAGAGACCCAGTACTTC. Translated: CATDPGGFQETQYF.

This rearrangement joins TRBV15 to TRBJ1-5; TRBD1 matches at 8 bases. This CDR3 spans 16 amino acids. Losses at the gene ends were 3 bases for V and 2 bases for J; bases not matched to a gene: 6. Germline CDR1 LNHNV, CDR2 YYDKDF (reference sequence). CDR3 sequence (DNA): TGTGCCACCAGCAGGGACAGGGTCCAGGGCAATCAGCCCCAGCATTTT. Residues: CATSRDRVQGNQPQHF.

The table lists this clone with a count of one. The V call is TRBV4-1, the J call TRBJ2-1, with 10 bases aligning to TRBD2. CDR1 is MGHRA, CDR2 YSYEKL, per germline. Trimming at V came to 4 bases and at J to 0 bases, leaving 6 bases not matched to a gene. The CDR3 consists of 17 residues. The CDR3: CASSPGLATSSYNEQFF. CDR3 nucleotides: TGCGCCAGCAGCCCGGGACTAGCGACGAGCTCCTACAATGAGCAGTTCTTC.

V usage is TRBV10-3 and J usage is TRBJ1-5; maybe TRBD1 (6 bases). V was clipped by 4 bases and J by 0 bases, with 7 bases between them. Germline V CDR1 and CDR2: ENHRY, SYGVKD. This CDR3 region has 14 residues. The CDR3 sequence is CAISGQDSNQPQHF. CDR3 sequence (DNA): TGTGCCATCAGTGGACAGGATAGCAATCAGCCCCAGCATTTT.

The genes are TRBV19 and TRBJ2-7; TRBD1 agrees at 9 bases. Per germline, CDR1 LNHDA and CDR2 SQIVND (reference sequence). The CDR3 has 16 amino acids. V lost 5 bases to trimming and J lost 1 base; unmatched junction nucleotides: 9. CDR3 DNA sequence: TGTGCCAGTAGTGCGGACCGGGACAGGGCTTCCTACGAGCAGTACTTC. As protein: CASSADRDRASYEQYF. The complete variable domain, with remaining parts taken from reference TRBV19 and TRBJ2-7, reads DGGITQSPKYLFRKEGQNVTLSCEQNLNHDAMYWYRQDPGQGLRLIYYSQIVNDFQKGDIAEGYSVSREKKESFPLTVTSAQKNPTAFYLCASSADRDRASYEQYFGPGTRLTVT.

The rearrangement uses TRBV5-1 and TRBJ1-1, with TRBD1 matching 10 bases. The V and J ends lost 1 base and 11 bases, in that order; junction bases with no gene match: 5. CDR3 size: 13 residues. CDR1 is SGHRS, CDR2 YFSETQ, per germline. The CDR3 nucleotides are TGCGCCAGCAGCTTGTTAGGGGACAGGGGCGCTTTCTTT. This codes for CASSLLGDRGAFF.

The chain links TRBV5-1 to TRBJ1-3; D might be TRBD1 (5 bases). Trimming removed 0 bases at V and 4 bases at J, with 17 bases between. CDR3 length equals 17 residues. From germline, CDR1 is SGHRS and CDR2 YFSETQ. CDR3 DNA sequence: TGCGCCAGCAGCTTGGTCAGTGGCTGGGGGGTAGGAAACACCATATATTTT. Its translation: CASSLVSGWGVGNTIYF. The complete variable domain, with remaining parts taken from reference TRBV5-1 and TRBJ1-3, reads KAGVTQTPRYLIKTRGQQVTLSCSPISGHRSVSWYQQTPGQGLQFLFEYFSETQRNKGNFPGRFSGRQFSNSRSEMNVSTLELGDSALYLCASSLVSGWGVGNTIYFGEGSWLTVV.

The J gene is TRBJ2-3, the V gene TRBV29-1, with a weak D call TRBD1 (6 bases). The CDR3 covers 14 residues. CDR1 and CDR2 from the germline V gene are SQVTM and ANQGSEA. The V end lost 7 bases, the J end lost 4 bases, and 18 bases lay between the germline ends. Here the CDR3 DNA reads TGCAGCGCCGAGGGGGTCACTTTGGCAGATACGCAGTATTTT. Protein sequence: CSAEGVTLADTQYF.